These 12 T cell receptor beta chains share one sample of origin, sequenced in a study of blood T cell repertoires in COVID-19. The repertoire was sequenced with immunoSEQ multiplex PCR; TCRdb's copy has only in-frame clones and lacks some. The table has roughly 72,000 clones, over 80% seen once. Material: peripheral blood. The receptors were sampled from a woman of 80 years or more with acute or convalescent COVID-19.

The table lists this clone with a count of one. The chain uses TRBV11-2 and TRBJ1-3; 8 nucleotides align to TRBD1. The V gene's germline CDR1 is SGHAT and CDR2 FQNNGV. CDR3 length: 19 amino acids. The ends lost 4 bases at V and 4 bases at J; junction bases unmatched: 18. CDR3 nucleotide sequence: TGTGCCAGCAGCTCAAGCTACCGGGACAGGAGCTTTCCAGGAAACACCATATATTTT. Translating gives CASSSSYRDRSFPGNTIYF. The whole variable domain, filled in from reference TRBV11-2 and TRBJ1-3, reads EAGVAQSPRYKIIEKRQSVAFWCNPISGHATLYWYQQILGQGPKLLIQFQNNGVVDDSQLPKDRFSAERLKGVDSTLKIQPAKLEDSAVYLCASSSSYRDRSFPGNTIYFGEGSWLTVV.

The CDR3 coding sequence is TGTGCCAGCAGCTCGCCGGGACTAGCGGATACCGTGGACACCGGGGAGCTGTTTTTT. Residues: CASSSPGLADTVDTGELFF. The rearrangement links TRBV9 to TRBJ2-2; TRBD2 agrees at 11 bases. V lost 4 bases, J lost 3 bases, and 14 bases stayed unmatched. The germline CDR1 and CDR2 sequences are SGDLS and YYNGEE. The CDR3 consists of 19 residues.

The gene calls are TRBV7-9 and TRBJ1-1; D remains unclear. This CDR3 has 12 amino acids. Trimming took 11 bases from V and 2 from J, leaving 12 bases between them. Per the germline V gene, CDR1 is SEHNR and CDR2 is FQNEAQ (reference sequence). CDR3 DNA: TGTGCCGGAGAACGGGGAAACACTGAAGCTTTCTTT. Protein product: CAGERGNTEAFF.

The chain links TRBV29-1 to TRBJ1-1, with TRBD1 matching 11 bases. This CDR3 region has 14 residues. V gave up 7 bases and J gave up 1 base; unmatched junction bases: 5. CDR1 and CDR2 (germline): SQVTM, ANQGSEA. CDR3 sequence reads: CSGGQGETNTEAFF. CDR3 sequence (DNA): TGCAGCGGGGGACAGGGGGAAACGAACACTGAAGCTTTCTTT.

The chain couples TRBV5-6 to TRBJ2-4; 7 bases agree with TRBD2. Germline V gene lookup returns CDR1 SGHDT and CDR2 YYEEEE. The CDR3 is 16 residues long. V shed 0 bases, J shed 1 base, and the junction held 4 bases outside the gene matches. In DNA form, the CDR3 reads TGTGCCAGCAGCTTGGCCGGGGGGTTCGCCAAAAACATTCAGTACTTC. Amino acid sequence: CASSLAGGFAKNIQYF.

In its sample, this clone was seen once. V is TRBV9 and J is TRBJ1-6, with a tentative D call TRBD1 (6 bases). The germline gives CDR1 SGDLS, CDR2 YYNGEE. V was clipped by 0 bases and J by 9 bases, with 13 bases between them. The CDR3 runs to 15 residues. DNA for the CDR3: TGTGCCAGCAGCGTAGATGGGGGCCTGAGTTCACCCCTCCACTTT. The encoded protein is CASSVDGGLSSPLHF.

The rearrangement joins TRBV15 to TRBJ2-5; possible D gene TRBD2, 6 bases. Germline V lookup: CDR1 LNHNV, CDR2 YYDKDF (reference sequence). This CDR3 comprises 15 residues. Between the trimmed V and J ends, which lost 1 base and 0 bases, there was a span of 9 bases. This CDR3 is CATSRGEDHQETQYF. CDR3 in DNA: TGTGCCACCAGCAGAGGGGAGGATCACCAAGAGACCCAGTACTTC.

The chain is built from TRBV28 and TRBJ2-1; the match to TRBD2 covers 9 bases. The CDR3 loop spans 16 amino acids. With 3 bases clipped from V and 4 bases from J, the junction kept 7 bases outside the gene matches. Germline V lookup: CDR1 MDHEN, CDR2 SYDVKM. The DNA for the CDR3 is TGTGCCAGCAGTTTGGTGTCTAGCGGGATGTACAATGAGCAGTTCTTC. As protein: CASSLVSSGMYNEQFF.

The chain recombines TRBV12-1 with TRBJ1-6. TRBV12-1 is recorded as a pseudogene. CDR3 length: 9 amino acids. In nucleotides, the CDR3 is TGTGCCAGCAGCCTAGGCCTCCACTTT. It yields the protein CASSLGLHF.

The chain joins TRBV6-2 or TRBV6-3 to TRBJ2-3; unclear D gene. CDR1 and CDR2 from the germline V gene are MNHEY and SVGEGT. This CDR3 region has 11 residues. Trimming removed 0 bases from V and 8 bases from J, with 3 bases in between. The CDR3 region has the DNA TGTGCCAGCAGTTACTCGCGTACGCAGTATTTT. It encodes CASSYSRTQYF.

V is TRBV28 and J is TRBJ1-2; 9 nucleotides line up with TRBD1. The CDR3 contains 18 residues. Losses at the gene ends were 5 bases for V and 3 bases for J; bases not matched to a gene: 16. CDR1 and CDR2 from the germline V gene are MDHEN and SYDVKM. Here the CDR3 reads CASSLLLIRDREDYGYTF. In DNA, the CDR3 is TGTGCCAGCAGTCTCCTTCTGATCCGGGACAGGGAGGACTATGGCTACACCTTC.

V is TRBV7-8 and J is TRBJ1-4; D not resolved. CDR3 length: 12 residues. Germline V gene sequence: CDR1 SGHVS, CDR2 FQNEAQ. Trimming took 1 base from V and 10 from J, leaving 7 bases between them. CDR3 loop: CASSLDIRKLFF. The CDR3 DNA reads TGTGCCAGCAGCTTAGATATTAGAAAACTGTTTTTT.